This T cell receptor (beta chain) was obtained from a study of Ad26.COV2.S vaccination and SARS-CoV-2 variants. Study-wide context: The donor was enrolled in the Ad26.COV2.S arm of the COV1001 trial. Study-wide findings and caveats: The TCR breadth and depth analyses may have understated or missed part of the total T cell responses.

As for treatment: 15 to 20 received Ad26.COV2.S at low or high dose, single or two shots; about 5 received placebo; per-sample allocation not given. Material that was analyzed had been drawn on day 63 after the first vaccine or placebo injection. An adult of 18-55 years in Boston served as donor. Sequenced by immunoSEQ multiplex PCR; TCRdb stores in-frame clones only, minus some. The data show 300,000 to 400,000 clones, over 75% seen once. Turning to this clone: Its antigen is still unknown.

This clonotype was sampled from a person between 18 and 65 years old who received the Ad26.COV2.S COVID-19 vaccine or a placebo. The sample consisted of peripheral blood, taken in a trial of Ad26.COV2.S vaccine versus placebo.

This CDR3 is CASSLGRPYEQYF. Here the CDR3 DNA reads TGTGCCAGTAGTCTGGGGAGGCCCTACGAGCAGTACTTC. This chain connects TRBV19 to TRBJ2-7, with D possibly matching TRBD2 (6 bases). V gave up 5 bases and J gave up 2 bases, with 10 bases separating them. The CDR3 consists of 13 residues. Germline CDR1 is LNHDA and CDR2 is SQIVND (reference sequence).